The entry below gives a single T cell receptor (beta chain) sequence along with its context. There are 14 residues in the CDR3. V lost 2 bases and J lost 2, with 9 bases in between. CDR1 ENHRY and CDR2 SYGVKD come from the germline V gene. This record belongs to a study of blood T cell repertoires in COVID-19. Across the whole study: Samples came from the United States, Italy and Spain, spanning acute and convalescent COVID-19. Nucleic acid was either cDNA or gDNA, and it came from T cells, B-cell-depleted T cells, or PBMCs.

Study processing details: Amplifying reference gene primers gave estimates of nucleated cell counts. TCRdb keeps only in-frame clones here, not all; method: immunoSEQ multiplex PCR. That table gives V, J and clone size, and the DNA gave D and trimming. The table includes about 29,000 clones, approximately 88% detected once. The clonotype was recovered from a human donor in a cohort sampled during active COVID-19. V usage is TRBV10-3 and J usage is TRBJ1-1; weak D call: TRBD1 (5 bases). Material: peripheral blood. This chain's CDR3 is CAISERRDNTEAFF. CDR3 bases: TGTGCCATCAGTGAGAGGCGGGACAACACTGAAGCTTTCTTT.